This TCR beta chain was sequenced in a study of metastatic and nonmetastatic thyroid tumors. About the research overall: Repertoires from malignant and benign thyroid patients were compared across blood and tumor or nodule tissue.

Germline CDR1 SGHAT, CDR2 FQNNGV. The CDR3 has 16 residues. V was pared by 4 bases and J by 4 bases, with 19 bases between. Until they underwent thyroid surgery, no patient had received any treatment. TCRdb reprocessed the PCR reads via MiXCR. The sample lists around 20,000 clones, 16% occurring once. This clone has ten or more counts. This rearrangement joins TRBV11-2 to TRBJ2-5; possibly TRBD1 for D (8 bases). Sample: blood. This TCR derives from a male donor with papillary thyroid cancer or a benign thyroid nodule (not recorded which). Some clones in this sample may be carry-over from other donors' samples. CDR3 nucleotides: TGTGCCAGCAGCTCCATACAGGGGGGGATCCCAGAGACCCAGTACTTC. It is translated as CASSSIQGGIPETQYF.